This TCR beta chain originates from a study of blood T cell repertoires in COVID-19. Everyone who took part was 18 to 89 years old, and they came from fewer than 25 US areas. V was clipped by 2 bases and J by 3 bases, with 7 bases between them. Germline values: CDR1 MNHEY, CDR2 SMNVEV (reference sequence). CDR3 length equals 13 residues. There are a few counts of this clone. Clones were sequenced by immunoSEQ multiplex PCR, and TCRdb holds only the in-frame ones, with some missing. The sample has around 200,000 clones, just over 85% seen once. This chain links TRBV27 with TRBJ1-1; no definite D call. What was sequenced was PBMCs or T cells enriched from blood (not recorded which). This clonotype was obtained from a woman aged 40 to 50 with acute COVID-19. The CDR3 sequence is CASSLGRDTEAFF. In DNA, the CDR3 is TGTGCCAGCAGTTTAGGTCGGGACACTGAAGCTTTCTTT.